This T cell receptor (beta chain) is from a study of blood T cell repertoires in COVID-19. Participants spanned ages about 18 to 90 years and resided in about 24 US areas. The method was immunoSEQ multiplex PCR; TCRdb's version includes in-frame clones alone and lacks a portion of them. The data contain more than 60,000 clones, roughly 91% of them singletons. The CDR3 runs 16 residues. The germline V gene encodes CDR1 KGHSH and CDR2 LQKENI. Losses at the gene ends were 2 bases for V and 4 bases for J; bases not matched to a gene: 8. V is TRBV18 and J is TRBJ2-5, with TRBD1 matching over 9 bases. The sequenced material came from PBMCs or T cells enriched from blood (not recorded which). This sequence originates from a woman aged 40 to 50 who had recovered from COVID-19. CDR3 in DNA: TGTGCCAGCTCACCAACCGGGACAGGGTTTGGAGAGACCCAGTACTTC. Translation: CASSPTGTGFGETQYF.